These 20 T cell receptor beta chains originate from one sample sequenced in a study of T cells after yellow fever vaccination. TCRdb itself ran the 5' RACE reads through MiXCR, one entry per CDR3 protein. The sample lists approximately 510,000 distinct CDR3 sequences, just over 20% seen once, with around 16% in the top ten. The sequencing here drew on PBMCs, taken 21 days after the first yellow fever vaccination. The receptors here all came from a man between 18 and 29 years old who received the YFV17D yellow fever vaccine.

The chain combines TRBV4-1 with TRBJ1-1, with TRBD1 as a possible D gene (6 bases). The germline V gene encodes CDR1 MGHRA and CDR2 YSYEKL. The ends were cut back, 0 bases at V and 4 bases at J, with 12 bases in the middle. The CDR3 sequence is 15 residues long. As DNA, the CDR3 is TGCGCCAGCAGCCAAGAGATGGGGGGCGGCACTGAAGCTTTCTTT. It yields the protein CASSQEMGGGTEAFF.

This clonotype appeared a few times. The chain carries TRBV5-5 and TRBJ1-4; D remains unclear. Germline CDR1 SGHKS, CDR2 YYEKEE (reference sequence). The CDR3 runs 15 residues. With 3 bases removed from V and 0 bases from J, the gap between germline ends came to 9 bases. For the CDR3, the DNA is TGTGCCAGCAGCTACCTGGGAGCAACTAATGAAAAACTGTTTTTT. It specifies CASSYLGATNEKLFF.

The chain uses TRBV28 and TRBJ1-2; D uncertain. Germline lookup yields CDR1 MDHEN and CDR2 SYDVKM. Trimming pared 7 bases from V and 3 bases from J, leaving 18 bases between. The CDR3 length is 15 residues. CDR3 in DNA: TGTGCCAGCACCCCATCGGCAAGGGTGGACTATGGCTACACCTTC. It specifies CASTPSARVDYGYTF.

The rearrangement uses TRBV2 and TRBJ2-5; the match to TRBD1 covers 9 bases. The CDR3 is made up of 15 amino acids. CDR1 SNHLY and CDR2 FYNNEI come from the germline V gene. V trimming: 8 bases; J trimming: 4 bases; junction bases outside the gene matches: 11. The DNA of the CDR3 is TGTGCCAGCGGGGAAGGGACAGGGTTTCGAGAGACCCAGTACTTC. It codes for CASGEGTGFRETQYF.

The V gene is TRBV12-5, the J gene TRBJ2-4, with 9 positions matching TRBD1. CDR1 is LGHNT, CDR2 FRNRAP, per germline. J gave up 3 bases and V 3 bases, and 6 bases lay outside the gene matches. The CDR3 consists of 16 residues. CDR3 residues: CASGLWTGEGKNIQYF. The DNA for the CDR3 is TGTGCTAGTGGTTTATGGACAGGGGAGGGCAAAAACATTCAGTACTTC.

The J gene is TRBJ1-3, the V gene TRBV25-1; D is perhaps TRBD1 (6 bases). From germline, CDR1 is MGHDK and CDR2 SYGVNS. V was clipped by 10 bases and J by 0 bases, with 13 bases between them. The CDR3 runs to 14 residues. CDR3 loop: CATSGDFSGNTIYF. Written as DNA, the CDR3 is TGTGCCACCTCAGGGGACTTCTCTGGAAACACCATATATTTT.

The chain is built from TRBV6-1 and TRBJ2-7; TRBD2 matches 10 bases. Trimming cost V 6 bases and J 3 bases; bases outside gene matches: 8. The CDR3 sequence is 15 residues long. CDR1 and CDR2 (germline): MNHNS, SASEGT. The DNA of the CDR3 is TGTGCCAGCAGCCTCGCGGTAGCGGGGGGCTACGAGCAGTACGTC. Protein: CASSLAVAGGYEQYV.

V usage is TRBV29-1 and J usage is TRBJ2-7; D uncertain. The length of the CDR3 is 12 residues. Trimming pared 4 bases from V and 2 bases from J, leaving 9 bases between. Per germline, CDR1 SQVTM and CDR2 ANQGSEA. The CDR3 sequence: CSVAEQTYEQYF. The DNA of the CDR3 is TGCAGCGTTGCGGAACAGACCTACGAGCAGTACTTC.

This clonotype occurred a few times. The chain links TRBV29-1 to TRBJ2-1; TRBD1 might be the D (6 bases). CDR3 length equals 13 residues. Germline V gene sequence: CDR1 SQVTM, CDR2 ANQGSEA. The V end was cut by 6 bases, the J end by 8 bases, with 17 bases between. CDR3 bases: TGCAGCGTAGGGGGTTTTGCTCTCGATGAGCAGTTCTTC. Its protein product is CSVGGFALDEQFF.

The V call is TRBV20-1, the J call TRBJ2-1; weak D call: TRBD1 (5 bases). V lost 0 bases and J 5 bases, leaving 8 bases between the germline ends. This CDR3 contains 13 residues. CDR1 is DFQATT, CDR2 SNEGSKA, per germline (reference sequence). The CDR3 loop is CSARDVDNNEQFF. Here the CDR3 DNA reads TGCAGTGCTAGAGACGTGGACAACAATGAGCAGTTCTTC.

CDR3 sequence reads: CASSLDQAGTGNTGELFF. In DNA form, the CDR3 reads TGTGCCAGCAGCTTAGATCAGGCCGGGACAGGGAACACCGGGGAGCTGTTTTTT. J is TRBJ2-2 and V is TRBV11-2, with TRBD1 matching over 8 bases. CDR3 size: 18 residues. J was trimmed by 1 base and V by 0 bases; bases with no gene match: 7. Germline V gene lookup returns CDR1 SGHAT and CDR2 FQNNGV.

The CDR3 DNA follows: TGCAGCGTTGGGACAGGGGGCCTGGGTCAGCCCCAGCATTTT. Its protein product is CSVGTGGLGQPQHF. The chain is built from TRBV29-1 and TRBJ1-5; 11 bases align to TRBD1. In germline, CDR1 is SQVTM, CDR2 ANQGSEA. The CDR3 length is 14 residues. After removal of 4 bases from V and 6 bases from J, the junction contained 5 bases not matched to a gene.

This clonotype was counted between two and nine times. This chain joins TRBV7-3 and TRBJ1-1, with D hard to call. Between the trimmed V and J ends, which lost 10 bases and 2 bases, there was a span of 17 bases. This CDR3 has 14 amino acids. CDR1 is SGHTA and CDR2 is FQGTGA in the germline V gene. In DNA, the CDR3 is TGTGCCACCAAACCGGGCCCAGCCAACACTGAAGCTTTCTTT. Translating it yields CATKPGPANTEAFF.

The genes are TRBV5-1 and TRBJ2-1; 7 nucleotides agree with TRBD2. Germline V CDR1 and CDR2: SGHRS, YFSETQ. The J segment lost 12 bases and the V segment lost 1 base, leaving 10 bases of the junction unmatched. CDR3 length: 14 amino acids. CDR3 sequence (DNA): TGCGCCAGCAGCTTGTTAGCGGGTTTCAAGGGGCAGTTCTTC. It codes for CASSLLAGFKGQFF.

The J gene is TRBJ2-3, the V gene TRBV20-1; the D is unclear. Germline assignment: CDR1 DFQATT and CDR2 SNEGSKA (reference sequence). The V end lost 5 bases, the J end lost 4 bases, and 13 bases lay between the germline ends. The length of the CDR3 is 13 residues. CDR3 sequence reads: CSAVRFGSDTQYF. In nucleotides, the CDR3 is TGCAGTGCTGTCCGTTTTGGGTCAGATACGCAGTATTTT.

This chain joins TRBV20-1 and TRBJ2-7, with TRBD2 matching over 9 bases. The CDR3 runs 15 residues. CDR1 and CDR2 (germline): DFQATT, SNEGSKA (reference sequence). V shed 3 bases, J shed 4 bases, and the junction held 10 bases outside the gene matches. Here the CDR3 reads CSARDPSGDGYEQYF. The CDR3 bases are TGCAGTGCTAGGGATCCTAGCGGGGACGGATACGAGCAGTACTTC.

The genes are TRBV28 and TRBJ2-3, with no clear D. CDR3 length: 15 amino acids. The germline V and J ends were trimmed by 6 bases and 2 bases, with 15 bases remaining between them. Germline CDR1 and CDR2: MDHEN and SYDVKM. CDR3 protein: CASSATGSITDTQYF. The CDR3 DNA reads TGTGCCAGCAGCGCAACCGGGTCTATCACAGATACGCAGTATTTT.

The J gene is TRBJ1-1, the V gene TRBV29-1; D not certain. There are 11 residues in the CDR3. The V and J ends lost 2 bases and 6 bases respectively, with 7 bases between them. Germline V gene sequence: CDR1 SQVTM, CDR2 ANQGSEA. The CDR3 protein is CSVELDSEAFF. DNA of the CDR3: TGCAGCGTTGAACTTGATTCTGAAGCTTTCTTT.

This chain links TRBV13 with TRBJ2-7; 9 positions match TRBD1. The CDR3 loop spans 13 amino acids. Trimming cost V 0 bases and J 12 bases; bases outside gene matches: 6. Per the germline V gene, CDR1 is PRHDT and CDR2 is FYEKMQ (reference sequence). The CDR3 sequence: CASSLGGTGRLYV. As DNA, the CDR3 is TGTGCCAGCAGCTTAGGAGGGACAGGGCGGCTGTACGTC.

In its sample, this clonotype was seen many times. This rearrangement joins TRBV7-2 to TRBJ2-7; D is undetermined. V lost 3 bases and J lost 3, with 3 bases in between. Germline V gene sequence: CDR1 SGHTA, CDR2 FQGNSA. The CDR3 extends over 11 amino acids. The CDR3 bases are TGTGCCAGCAGCTTGTTCTACGAGCAGTACTTC. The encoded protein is CASSLFYEQYF.